The 3 T cell receptor beta chains given below trace back to one sample, sequenced in a study of blood T cell repertoires in COVID-19. TCRdb's copy holds only in-frame clones and misses some; the assay was immunoSEQ multiplex PCR. The table includes hundreds of thousands of clones, approximately 90% detected once. The sample consisted of PBMCs or T cells enriched from blood (not recorded which). These receptors were obtained from a man aged 35-49 years who had recovered from COVID-19.

The V gene is TRBV19, the J gene TRBJ1-1; 9 bases line up with TRBD1. The CDR3 consists of 16 residues. Germline CDR1 is LNHDA and CDR2 is SQIVND (reference sequence). V dropped 4 bases and J dropped 5; count of bases not matched to a gene: 11. CDR3 sequence (DNA): TGTGCCAGTAGTAAACGTGGGGGACAGGGCGAGACTGAAGCTTTCTTT. This translates into CASSKRGGQGETEAFF.

J is TRBJ2-7 and V is TRBV23-1; D uncertain. TRBV23-1 carries the ORF label, with uncertain function. The CDR3 length is 14 residues. V shed 0 bases and J shed 3 bases, with 9 bases lying between them. CDR3 sequence reads: CASSQSGPGYEQYF. DNA of the CDR3: TGCGCCAGCAGTCAATCGGGTCCGGGCTACGAGCAGTACTTC.

V is TRBV28 and J is TRBJ2-7; TRBD1 might be the D (5 bases). Trimming removed 4 bases from V and 3 bases from J, with 19 bases in between. Germline CDR1 MDHEN, CDR2 SYDVKM. This CDR3 comprises 16 residues. For the CDR3, the DNA is TGTGCCAGCAGTTCGCCCGTGGGGCCGTCAGGCTACGAGCAGTACTTC. Translating it yields CASSSPVGPSGYEQYF.